This TCR beta chain was observed in a study of identical twins. MiXCR was run by TCRdb on the 5' RACE reads, yielding one entry per CDR3 protein. This sample has about 340,000 distinct CDR3 sequences, with around 12% found just once. CDR1 MNHNS and CDR2 SASEGT come from the germline V gene. Losses at the gene ends were 7 bases for V and 6 bases for J; bases not matched to a gene: 8. This CDR3 comprises 14 residues. These data also featured in a second study, about yellow fever vaccine responses in identical twins.

The sequence derives from a woman between 18 and 29 years old in good health. V gene TRBV6-1 combines with J gene TRBJ2-3, with 9 bases that match TRBD2. Sequenced sample: CD8+ T cells sorted from blood. CDR3 DNA: TGTGCCAGCAAGGAGCGGGGGGAAGCGGATACGCAGTATTTT. This translates into CASKERGEADTQYF.